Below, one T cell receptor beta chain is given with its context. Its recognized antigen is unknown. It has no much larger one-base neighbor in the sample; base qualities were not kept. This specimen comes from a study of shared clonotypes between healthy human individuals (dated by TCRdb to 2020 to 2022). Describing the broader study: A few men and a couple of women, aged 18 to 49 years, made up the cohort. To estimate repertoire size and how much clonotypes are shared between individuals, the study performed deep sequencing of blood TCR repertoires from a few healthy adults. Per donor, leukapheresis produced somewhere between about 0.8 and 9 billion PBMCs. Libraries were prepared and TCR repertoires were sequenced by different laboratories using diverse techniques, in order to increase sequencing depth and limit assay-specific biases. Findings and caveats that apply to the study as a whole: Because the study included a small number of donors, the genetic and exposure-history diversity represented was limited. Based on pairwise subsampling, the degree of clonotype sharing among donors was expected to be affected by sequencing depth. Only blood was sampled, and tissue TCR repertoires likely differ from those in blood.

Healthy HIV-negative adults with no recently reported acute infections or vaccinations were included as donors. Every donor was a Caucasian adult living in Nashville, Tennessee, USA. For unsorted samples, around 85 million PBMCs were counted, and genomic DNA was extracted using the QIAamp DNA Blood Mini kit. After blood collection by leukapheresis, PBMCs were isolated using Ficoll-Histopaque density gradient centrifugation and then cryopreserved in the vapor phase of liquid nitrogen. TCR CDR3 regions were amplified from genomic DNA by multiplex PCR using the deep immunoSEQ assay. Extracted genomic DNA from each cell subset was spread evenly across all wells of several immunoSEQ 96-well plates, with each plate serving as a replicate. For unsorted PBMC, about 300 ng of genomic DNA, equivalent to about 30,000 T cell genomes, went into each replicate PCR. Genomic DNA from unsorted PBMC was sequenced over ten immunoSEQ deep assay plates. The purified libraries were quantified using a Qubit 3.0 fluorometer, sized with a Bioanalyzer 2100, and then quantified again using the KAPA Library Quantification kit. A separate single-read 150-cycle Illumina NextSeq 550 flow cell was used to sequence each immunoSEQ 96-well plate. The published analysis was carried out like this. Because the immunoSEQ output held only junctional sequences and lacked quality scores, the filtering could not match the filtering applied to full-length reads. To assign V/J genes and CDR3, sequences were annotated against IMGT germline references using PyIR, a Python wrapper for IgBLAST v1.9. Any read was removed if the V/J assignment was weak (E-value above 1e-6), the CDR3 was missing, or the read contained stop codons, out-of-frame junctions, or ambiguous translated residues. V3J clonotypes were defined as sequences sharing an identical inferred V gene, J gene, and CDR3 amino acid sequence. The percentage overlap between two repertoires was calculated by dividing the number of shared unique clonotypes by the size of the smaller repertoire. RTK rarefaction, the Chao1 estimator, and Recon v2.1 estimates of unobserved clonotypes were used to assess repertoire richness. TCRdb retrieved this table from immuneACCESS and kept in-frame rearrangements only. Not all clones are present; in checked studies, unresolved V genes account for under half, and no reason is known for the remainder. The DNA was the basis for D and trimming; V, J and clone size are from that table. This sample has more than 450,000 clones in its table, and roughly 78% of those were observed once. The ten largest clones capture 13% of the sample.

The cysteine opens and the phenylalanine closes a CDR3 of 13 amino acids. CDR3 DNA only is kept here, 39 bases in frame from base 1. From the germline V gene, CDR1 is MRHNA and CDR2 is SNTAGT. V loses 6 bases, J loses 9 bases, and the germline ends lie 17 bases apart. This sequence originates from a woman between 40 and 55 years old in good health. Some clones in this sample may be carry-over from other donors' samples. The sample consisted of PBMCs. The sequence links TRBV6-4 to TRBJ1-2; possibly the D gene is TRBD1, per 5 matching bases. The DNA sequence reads TGTGCCAGCAGCGCTGGGACCGGGGGGAGCTACACCTTC. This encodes CASSAGTGGSYTF.